The 13 T cell receptor beta chains presented below share a single source sample, sequenced in a study of control samples from healthy donors and cancer patients. Method: immunoSEQ multiplex PCR; TCRdb's copy keeps in-frame clones and lacks some. The data contain around 120,000 clones, approximately 90% of them singletons. Source material: blood. These receptors originate from a woman aged 65 to 85 in good health.

This clone was seen only once. In DNA form, the CDR3 reads TGTGCCACCAGCAGTGGACTAGCGGGGGGGCGGGATGAGCAGTTCTTC. This encodes CATSSGLAGGRDEQFF. J is TRBJ2-1 and V is TRBV15; 15 positions agree with TRBD2. This CDR3 comprises 16 residues. V shed 3 bases, J shed 8 bases, and the junction held 5 bases outside the gene matches. The germline V gene has CDR1 LNHNV and CDR2 YYDKDF (reference sequence).

The chain uses TRBV24-1 and TRBJ2-1; either TRBD1 or TRBD2 may supply D (5 bases each). V lost 3 bases and J 8 bases, leaving 10 bases between the germline ends. This CDR3 is built from 13 residues. Looked up from germline, CDR1 is KGHDR and CDR2 is SFDVKD. CDR3 nucleotide sequence: TGTGCCACCAGTGATACGGGGCGGGATGAGCAGTTCTTC. Residues: CATSDTGRDEQFF.

CDR3 amino acids: CASSSGTGTYEQYF. DNA of the CDR3: TGTGCCAGCAGCTCCGGGACAGGGACCTACGAGCAGTACTTC. The chain joins TRBV7-9 to TRBJ2-7, with TRBD1 matching 9 bases. The CDR3 has 14 amino acids. The germline V gene encodes CDR1 SEHNR and CDR2 FQNEAQ (reference sequence). V lost 4 bases to trimming and J lost 2 bases; unmatched junction nucleotides: 3.

The chain carries TRBV7-2 and TRBJ2-7, with no clear D. Looked up from germline, CDR1 is SGHTA and CDR2 is FQGNSA. CDR3 length equals 15 residues. V lost 1 base and J 3 bases, leaving 13 bases between the germline ends. The DNA for the CDR3 is TGTGCCAGCAGCTTAGTAGGTATGGCTGTCTACGAGCAGTACTTC. This codes for CASSLVGMAVYEQYF.

This chain links TRBV7-9 with TRBJ2-5; 7 bases align to TRBD1. V shed 5 bases and J 0 bases; nucleotides not matched to a gene: 12. CDR1 is SEHNR, CDR2 FQNEAQ, per germline (reference sequence). The CDR3 contains 17 residues. The CDR3 region has the DNA TGTGCCAGCAGCCCTCCCCCTCGGGACAGAAACCAAGAGACCCAGTACTTC. This gives the protein CASSPPPRDRNQETQYF.

V usage is TRBV9 and J usage is TRBJ1-2; D might be TRBD1 (5 bases). The CDR3 is 16 amino acids. Per the germline V gene, CDR1 is SGDLS and CDR2 is YYNGEE. V was clipped by 3 bases and J by 4 bases, with 19 bases between them. The CDR3 here is CASSDDAGRSIYGYTF. The CDR3 region has the DNA TGTGCCAGCAGCGATGATGCGGGGCGTTCAATCTATGGCTACACCTTC.

The J gene is TRBJ1-2, the V gene TRBV7-8; possible D gene TRBD1, 5 bases. Germline CDR1 is SGHVS and CDR2 is FQNEAQ. The CDR3 is 14 amino acids. V gave up 0 bases and J gave up 4 bases, with 9 bases separating them. The DNA for the CDR3 is TGTGCCAGCAGCTTAGCCCAGGGACTCTATGGCTACACCTTC. Residues: CASSLAQGLYGYTF.

The J gene is TRBJ2-5, the V gene TRBV15; D perhaps matches TRBD1 (6 bases). The CDR3 spans 14 residues. Trimming took 1 base from V and 0 from J, leaving 6 bases between them. Germline CDR1 and CDR2: LNHNV and YYDKDF (reference sequence). CDR3 coding DNA: TGTGCCACCAGCAGAGGGACAGACCAAGAGACCCAGTACTTC. Translated, it gives CATSRGTDQETQYF.

This chain connects TRBV2 to TRBJ2-1; 12 nucleotides match TRBD2. The CDR3 contains 16 residues. Germline assignment: CDR1 SNHLY and CDR2 FYNNEI. V dropped 6 bases and J dropped 0; count of bases not matched to a gene: 3. CDR3 residues: CASRLAGGGSYNEQFF. CDR3 coding DNA: TGTGCCAGCAGGCTAGCGGGGGGGGGCTCCTACAATGAGCAGTTCTTC.

This clone was seen only once. The gene calls are TRBV6-2 or TRBV6-3 and TRBJ2-3; maybe TRBD1 (6 bases). V lost 6 bases and J lost 3, with 16 bases in between. This CDR3 comprises 15 residues. CDR1 and CDR2 (germline): MNHEY, SVGEGT. The CDR3, as DNA: TGTGCCAGCAGCCAGCTTATCGGGACAACAGATACGCAGTATTTT. It yields the protein CASSQLIGTTDTQYF.

The V gene is TRBV6-5, the J gene TRBJ1-3, with 7 bases fitting TRBD1. The V segment lost 4 bases and the J segment 1 base; nucleotides outside the gene matches: 1. The CDR3 is 14 residues long. Germline V gene data show CDR1 as MNHEY and CDR2 as SVGAGI. The CDR3 DNA follows: TGTGCCAGCAGTTCGACAGGGTCTGGAAACACCATATATTTT. Amino acids: CASSSTGSGNTIYF.

The rearrangement uses TRBV5-1 and TRBJ1-6; D remains unclear. Germline CDR1 is SGHRS and CDR2 is YFSETQ. The V end lost 2 bases, the J end lost 8 bases, and 14 bases lay between the germline ends. This CDR3 has 15 residues. CDR3 nucleotides: TGCGCCAGCAGCTTAACCCACTCGGGTGATTCACCCCTCCACTTT. Amino acids: CASSLTHSGDSPLHF.

A single count supports this clone. The chain links TRBV11-1 to TRBJ1-1, with 7 nucleotides matching TRBD1. Germline trimming cut 5 bases from V and 8 bases from J; bases unmatched to any gene: 11. The CDR3 is 14 residues long. In germline, CDR1 is SGHAT, CDR2 FQDESV (reference sequence). The CDR3 protein is CASSAPGQPREAFF. Written as DNA, the CDR3 is TGTGCCAGCAGCGCACCGGGACAGCCGAGAGAAGCTTTCTTT.